This T cell receptor beta chain was recorded in a study of T-cell memory formation after mild COVID-19. Broader study findings: Mostly located in CM and EM were contracting CD4+ clones, with contracting CD8+ clones located in EMRA.

V lost 0 bases and J lost 4, with 10 bases in between. The CDR3 contains 14 residues. The germline V gene encodes CDR1 SGHRS and CDR2 YFSETQ. TCRdb itself ran the 5' RACE reads through MiXCR, one entry per CDR3 protein. The table shows 200,000 to 250,000 distinct CDR3 sequences, with roughly 9.4% occurring only once. Concerning this clonotype itself: Its specificity is not known.

The chain joins TRBV5-1 to TRBJ1-2; perhaps TRBD1 as D (5 bases). This sequence originates from a man in his late teens or twenties who had mild COVID-19 (a few samples of this study predate the infection). Cell type and time point are not known. Sequenced material: PBMCs or a T cell subset sorted from them (not recorded which). The CDR3 region is CASSLEGLIYGYTF. CDR3 DNA: TGCGCCAGCAGCTTGGAGGGGCTGATCTATGGCTACACCTTC.